One and the same sample provided the 20 T cell receptor beta chains below, sequenced in a study of a mutant IDH1 vaccine in newly diagnosed glioma. The time point was: week 11, during vaccination. Vaccination comprised doses that each held 300 ug of mutant IDH1 20-mer peptide, plus topical imiquimod. No antigen has been assigned to these receptors. Assay used: immunoSEQ multiplex PCR; TCRdb lists only in-frame clones, some missing. The sample includes 55,000 to 65,000 clones, approximately 84% of them seen just once. The material was PBMCs, obtained from a glioma patient whose treatment included an IDH1 peptide vaccine. Receptors were obtained from a man in his thirties or forties with glioma.

V gene TRBV2 combines with J gene TRBJ1-1, with D possibly TRBD1 on 6 matching bases. CDR3 length: 11 amino acids. Germline V CDR1 and CDR2: SNHLY, FYNNEI. Trimming cost V 11 bases and J 1 base, with 8 bases left between them. In DNA form, the CDR3 reads TGTGCCGGACAGCAGAACACTGAAGCTTTCTTT. It is translated as CAGQQNTEAFF. Together with reference TRBV2 and TRBJ1-1, the CDR3 gives the full variable domain: EPEVTQTPSHQVTQMGQEVILRCVPISNHLYFYWYRQILGQKVEFLVSFYNNEISEKSEIFDDQFSVERPDGSNFTLKIRSTKLEDSAMYFCAGQQNTEAFFGQGTRLTVV.

The chain couples TRBV28 to TRBJ1-1, with TRBD1 matching over 9 bases. This CDR3 has 13 residues. V trimming: 5 bases; J trimming: 7 bases; junction bases outside the gene matches: 5. Germline assignment: CDR1 MDHEN and CDR2 SYDVKM. CDR3 residues: CASSPPDRGEAFF. CDR3 sequence (DNA): TGTGCCAGCAGTCCCCCGGACAGGGGTGAAGCTTTCTTT.

The chain couples TRBV15 to TRBJ2-5; 9 bases map to TRBD2. This CDR3 has 16 amino acids. V shed 8 bases and J 2 bases; nucleotides not matched to a gene: 12. The germline V gene has CDR1 LNHNV and CDR2 YYDKDF (reference sequence). The CDR3 loop is CATAKGTSPTQETQYF. The CDR3 nucleotides are TGTGCCACCGCTAAGGGGACTAGCCCTACTCAAGAGACCCAGTACTTC.

This chain connects TRBV18 to TRBJ2-5, with TRBD1 matching 9 bases. The CDR3 totals 17 residues. From germline, CDR1 is KGHSH and CDR2 LQKENI. Trimming at V came to 0 bases and at J to 5 bases, leaving 10 bases not matched to a gene. CDR3 loop: CASSPPGTGLNMETQYF. The CDR3 bases are TGTGCCAGCTCACCACCGGGGACAGGGCTTAATATGGAGACCCAGTACTTC.

The chain is built from TRBV5-4 and TRBJ2-1; the D gene is possibly TRBD1 (5 bases). The germline V gene has CDR1 SGHNT and CDR2 YYREEE (reference sequence). The CDR3 spans 13 residues. The V and J ends lost 7 bases and 12 bases respectively, with 20 bases between them. CDR3 residues: CASGPRGAAGQFF. The CDR3 coding sequence is TGTGCCAGCGGACCACGTGGGGCCGCAGGGCAGTTCTTC.

The chain recombines TRBV29-1 with TRBJ1-1; no clear D. Germline loops: CDR1 SQVTM, CDR2 ANQGSEA. Trimming left V 7 bases short and J 2 bases short, with 5 bases between. This CDR3 has 10 amino acids. The CDR3 sequence is CSGRNTEAFF. As DNA, the CDR3 is TGCAGCGGACGAAACACTGAAGCTTTCTTT. The whole variable domain, remainder taken from reference TRBV29-1 and TRBJ1-1, is SAVISQKPSRDICQRGTSLTIQCQVDSQVTMMFWYRQQPGQSLTLIATANQGSEATYESGFVIDKFPISRPNLTFSTLTVSNMSPEDSSIYLCSGRNTEAFFGQGTRLTVV.

This chain uses TRBV10-3 with TRBJ1-2; D unresolved. There are 13 residues in the CDR3. V was clipped by 0 bases and J by 6 bases, with 8 bases between them. In germline, CDR1 is ENHRY, CDR2 SYGVKD. CDR3 DNA: TGTGCCATCAGTGAGTCAGTCCTACATGGCTACACCTTC. Translating it yields CAISESVLHGYTF.

The rearrangement joins TRBV5-4 to TRBJ2-3; 7 bases are a match to TRBD2. V shed 0 bases and J 2 bases; nucleotides not matched to a gene: 6. In germline, CDR1 is SGHNT, CDR2 YYREEE (reference sequence). CDR3 size: 16 residues. The CDR3 sequence: CASSLAAGDYTDTQYF. CDR3 bases: TGTGCCAGCAGCTTGGCCGCGGGGGACTACACAGATACGCAGTATTTT.

V gene TRBV11-1 combines with J gene TRBJ2-5, with TRBD2 matching over 9 bases. From germline, CDR1 is SGHAT and CDR2 FQDESV (reference sequence). The CDR3 spans 15 residues. Trimming removed 5 bases from V and 3 bases from J; junction bases left unmatched: 7. The CDR3 sequence: CASSAGGSGEETQYF. The DNA of the CDR3 is TGTGCCAGCAGCGCGGGAGGGAGCGGGGAAGAGACCCAGTACTTC.

This rearrangement joins TRBV7-2 to TRBJ1-4; D gene uncertain. Trimming left V 3 bases short and J 7 bases short, with 9 bases between. The CDR3 covers 13 residues. Germline V CDR1 and CDR2: SGHTA, FQGNSA. CDR3 DNA sequence: TGTGCCAGCAGCTTGTCGTTTGTTGAAAAACTGTTTTTT. This gives the protein CASSLSFVEKLFF.

The genes are TRBV10-3 and TRBJ2-3; 11 nucleotides align to TRBD2. Germline assignment: CDR1 ENHRY and CDR2 SYGVKD. The CDR3 has 14 amino acids. The V gene end was trimmed by 6 bases and the J gene end by 6 bases; junction bases not matched to a gene: 5. CDR3 protein: CAIRTSGRTDTQYF. DNA of the CDR3: TGTGCCATCAGAACTAGCGGGAGAACCGATACGCAGTATTTT.

The count of this clone is one. The chain is built from TRBV4-1 and TRBJ2-7, with 9 bases that match TRBD1. Germline CDR1 MGHRA, CDR2 YSYEKL. This CDR3 is built from 14 residues. After removal of 4 bases from V and 3 bases from J, the junction contained 4 bases not matched to a gene. The CDR3 region is CASSRDRGSYEQYF. The CDR3 DNA follows: TGCGCCAGCAGCCGAGACAGGGGGAGCTACGAGCAGTACTTC.

The chain combines TRBV6-5 with TRBJ1-1, with unresolved D. This CDR3 is 11 amino acids long. Trimming shortened V by 2 bases and J by 7 bases, and 5 bases separated the two germline ends. The V gene's germline CDR1 is MNHEY and CDR2 SVGAGI. This CDR3 reads CASSYDGEAFF. CDR3 coding DNA: TGTGCCAGCAGTTACGACGGTGAAGCTTTCTTT.

V is TRBV28 and J is TRBJ1-5; D may be TRBD1 (6 bases). Trimming removed 3 bases at V and 4 bases at J, with 13 bases between. There are 15 residues in the CDR3. Germline values: CDR1 MDHEN, CDR2 SYDVKM. The DNA for the CDR3 is TGTGCCAGCAGTTTTCCACCAGGGGAGAATCAGCCCCAGCATTTT. Protein sequence: CASSFPPGENQPQHF.

The gene calls are TRBV2 and TRBJ1-1; D unresolved. Germline V gene data show CDR1 as SNHLY and CDR2 as FYNNEI. The CDR3 has 12 amino acids. V shed 8 bases and J shed 3 bases, with 10 bases lying between them. CDR3 in amino acids: CASEKDDTEAFF. The CDR3 DNA reads as TGTGCCAGCGAAAAGGACGACACTGAAGCTTTCTTT.

V is TRBV5-1 and J is TRBJ2-5; D uncertain. The CDR3 covers 13 residues. Germline CDR1 SGHRS, CDR2 YFSETQ. V was trimmed by 0 bases and J by 5 bases, leaving 8 bases between them. In DNA form, the CDR3 reads TGCGCCAGCAGCTTGGTTTTCGGGGAGACCCAGTACTTC. As protein: CASSLVFGETQYF.

The chain is built from TRBV5-5 and TRBJ2-2; 14 bases are shared with TRBD2. This CDR3 region has 17 residues. V gave up 4 bases and J gave up 7 bases; unmatched junction bases: 9. The germline CDR1 and CDR2 sequences are SGHKS and YYEKEE (reference sequence). The CDR3 DNA is TGTGCCAGCAGCGCCCAGACTAGCGGGGGGGCGGTCGGGGAGCTGTTTTTT. Its protein is CASSAQTSGGAVGELFF.

The J gene is TRBJ2-5, the V gene TRBV5-5, with 12 bases fitting TRBD2. CDR1 and CDR2 from the germline V gene are SGHKS and YYEKEE (reference sequence). The J segment lost 6 bases and the V segment lost 5 bases, leaving 8 bases of the junction unmatched. The CDR3 extends over 15 amino acids. CDR3 amino acids: CASRTTSGSGKTQYF. The CDR3 region has the DNA TGTGCCAGCAGGACGACTAGCGGGAGTGGAAAGACCCAGTACTTC.

The V call is TRBV5-1, the J call TRBJ1-4; the match to TRBD1 covers 7 bases. CDR1 and CDR2 (germline): SGHRS, YFSETQ. The CDR3 runs to 15 residues. V lost 0 bases and J lost 7; bases outside the gene matches: 6. CDR3 region: CASSLEGQTFEKLFF. CDR3 sequence (DNA): TGCGCCAGCAGCTTGGAGGGACAGACGTTTGAAAAACTGTTTTTT.

This clone was seen just once. The CDR3 nucleotides are TGTGCCAGTGACAGGGGCTACGAGCAGTACTTC. Translated: CASDRGYEQYF. The rearrangement joins TRBV19 to TRBJ2-7; TRBD1 matches at 8 bases. This CDR3 region has 11 residues. The trim removed 8 bases at V and 3 bases at J, leaving 0 bases unmatched. The germline V gene encodes CDR1 LNHDA and CDR2 SQIVND (reference sequence).